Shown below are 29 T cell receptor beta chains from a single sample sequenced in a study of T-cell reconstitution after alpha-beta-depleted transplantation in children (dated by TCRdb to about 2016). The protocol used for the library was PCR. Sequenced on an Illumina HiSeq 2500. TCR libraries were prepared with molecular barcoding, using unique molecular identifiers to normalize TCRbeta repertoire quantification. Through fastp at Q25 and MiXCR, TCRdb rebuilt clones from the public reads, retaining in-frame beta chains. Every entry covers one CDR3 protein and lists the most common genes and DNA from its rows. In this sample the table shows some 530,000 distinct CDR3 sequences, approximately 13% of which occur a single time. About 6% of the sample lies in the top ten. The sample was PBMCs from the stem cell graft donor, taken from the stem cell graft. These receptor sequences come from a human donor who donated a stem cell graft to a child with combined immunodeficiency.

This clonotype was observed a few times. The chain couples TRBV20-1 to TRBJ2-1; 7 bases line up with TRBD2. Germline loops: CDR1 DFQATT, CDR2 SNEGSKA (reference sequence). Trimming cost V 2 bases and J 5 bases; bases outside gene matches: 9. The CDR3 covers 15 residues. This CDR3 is CSARRSEGGNNEQFF. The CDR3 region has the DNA TGCAGTGCTAGACGATCGGAGGGAGGGAACAATGAGCAGTTCTTC.

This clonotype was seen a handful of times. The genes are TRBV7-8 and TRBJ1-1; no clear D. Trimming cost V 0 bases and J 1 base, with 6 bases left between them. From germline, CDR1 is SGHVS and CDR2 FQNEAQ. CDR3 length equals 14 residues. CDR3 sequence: CASSLATQNTEAFF. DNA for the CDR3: TGTGCCAGCAGCTTAGCCACTCAGAACACTGAAGCTTTCTTT.

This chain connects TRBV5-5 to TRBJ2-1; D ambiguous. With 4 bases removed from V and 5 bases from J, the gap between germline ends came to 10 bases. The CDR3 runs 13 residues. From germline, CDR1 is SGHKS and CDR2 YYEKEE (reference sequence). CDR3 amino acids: CASSPRVDNEQFF. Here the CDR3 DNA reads TGTGCCAGCAGCCCGCGCGTGGACAATGAGCAGTTCTTC.

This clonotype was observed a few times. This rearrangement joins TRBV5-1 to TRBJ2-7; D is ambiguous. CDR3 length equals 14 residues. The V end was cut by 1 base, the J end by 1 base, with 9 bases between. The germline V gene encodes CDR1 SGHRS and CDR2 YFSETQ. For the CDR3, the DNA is TGCGCCAGCAGCTTGAGTGGAAAGTCCTACGAGCAGTACTTC. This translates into CASSLSGKSYEQYF.

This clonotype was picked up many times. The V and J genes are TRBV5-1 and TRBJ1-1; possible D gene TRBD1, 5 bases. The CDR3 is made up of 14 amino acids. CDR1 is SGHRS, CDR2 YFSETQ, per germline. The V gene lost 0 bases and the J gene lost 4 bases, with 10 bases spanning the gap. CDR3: CASSLETRGTEAFF. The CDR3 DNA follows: TGCGCCAGCAGCTTGGAGACTAGGGGCACTGAAGCTTTCTTT.

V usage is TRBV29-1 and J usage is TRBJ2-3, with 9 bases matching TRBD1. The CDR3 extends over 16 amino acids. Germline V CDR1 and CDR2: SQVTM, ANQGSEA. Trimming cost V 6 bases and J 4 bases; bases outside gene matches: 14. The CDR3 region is CSVGPWSGQGSDTQYF. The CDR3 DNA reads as TGCAGCGTGGGGCCATGGAGCGGACAGGGGTCAGATACGCAGTATTTT.

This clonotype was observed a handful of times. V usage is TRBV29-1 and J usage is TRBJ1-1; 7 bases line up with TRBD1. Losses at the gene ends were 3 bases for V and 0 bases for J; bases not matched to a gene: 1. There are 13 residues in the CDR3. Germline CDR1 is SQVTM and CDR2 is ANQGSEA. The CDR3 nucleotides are TGCAGCGTTGACGGGACAGTGAACACTGAAGCTTTCTTT. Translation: CSVDGTVNTEAFF.

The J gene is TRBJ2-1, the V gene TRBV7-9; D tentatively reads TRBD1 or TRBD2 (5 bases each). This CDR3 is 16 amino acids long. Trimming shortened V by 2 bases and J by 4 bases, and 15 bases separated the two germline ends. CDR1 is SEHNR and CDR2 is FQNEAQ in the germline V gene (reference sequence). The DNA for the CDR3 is TGTGCCAGCAGCTTAAAATCCTTCTGGGGGTACAATGAGCAGTTCTTC. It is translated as CASSLKSFWGYNEQFF.

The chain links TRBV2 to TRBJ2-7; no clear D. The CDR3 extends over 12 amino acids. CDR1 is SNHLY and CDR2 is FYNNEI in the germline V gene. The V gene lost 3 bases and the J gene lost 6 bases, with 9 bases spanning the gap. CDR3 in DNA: TGTGCCAGCAGTGATGTTATTGGCGAGCAGTACTTC. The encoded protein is CASSDVIGEQYF.

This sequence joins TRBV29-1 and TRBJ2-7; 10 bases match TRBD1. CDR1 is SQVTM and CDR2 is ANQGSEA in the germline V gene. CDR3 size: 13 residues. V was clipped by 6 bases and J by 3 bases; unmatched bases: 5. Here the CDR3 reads CSVGTGDNYEQYF. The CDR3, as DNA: TGCAGCGTGGGGACAGGGGATAACTACGAGCAGTACTTC.

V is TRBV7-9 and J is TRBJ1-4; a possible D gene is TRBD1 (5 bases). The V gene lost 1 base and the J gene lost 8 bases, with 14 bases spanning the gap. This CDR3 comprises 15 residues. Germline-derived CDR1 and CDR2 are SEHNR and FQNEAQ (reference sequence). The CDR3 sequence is CASSLGTGTQEKLFF. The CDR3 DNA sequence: TGTGCCAGCAGCTTAGGTACCGGGACTCAAGAAAAACTGTTTTTT.

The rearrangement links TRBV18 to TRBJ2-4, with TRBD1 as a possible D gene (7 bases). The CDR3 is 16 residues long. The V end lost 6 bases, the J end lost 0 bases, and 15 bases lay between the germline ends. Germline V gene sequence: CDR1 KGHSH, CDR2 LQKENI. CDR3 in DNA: TGTGCCAGCTCCCCCAGGGGGGAACTAGCCAAAAACATTCAGTACTTC. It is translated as CASSPRGELAKNIQYF.

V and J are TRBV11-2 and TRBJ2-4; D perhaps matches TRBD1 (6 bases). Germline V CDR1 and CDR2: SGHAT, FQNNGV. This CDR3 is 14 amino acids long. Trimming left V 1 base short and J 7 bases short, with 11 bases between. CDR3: CASSLGGQSNIQYF. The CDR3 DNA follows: TGTGCCAGCAGCTTAGGGGGGCAGAGTAACATTCAGTACTTC.

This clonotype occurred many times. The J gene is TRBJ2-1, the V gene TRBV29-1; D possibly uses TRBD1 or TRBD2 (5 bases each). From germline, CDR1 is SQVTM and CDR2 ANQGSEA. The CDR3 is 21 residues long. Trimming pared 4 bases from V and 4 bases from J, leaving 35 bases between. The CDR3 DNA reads TGCAGCGTTGGCCCTATCACTCAGACTCGCCCGAGGGGAGCTGAATACAATGAGCAGTTCTTC. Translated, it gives CSVGPITQTRPRGAEYNEQFF.

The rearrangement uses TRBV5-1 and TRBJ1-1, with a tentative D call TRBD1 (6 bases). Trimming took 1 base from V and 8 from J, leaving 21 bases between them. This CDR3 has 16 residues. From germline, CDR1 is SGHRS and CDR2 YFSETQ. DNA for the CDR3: TGCGCCAGCAGCTTGATAGGCCCGGGGGGGGCTGGAGAAGCTTTCTTT. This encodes CASSLIGPGGAGEAFF.

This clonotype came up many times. The CDR3 sequence: CASSEGLVTIGELFF. CDR3 coding DNA: TGTGCCAGCAGTGAAGGACTAGTAACAATCGGGGAGCTGTTTTTT. V and J are TRBV6-1 and TRBJ2-2, with D possibly matching TRBD2 (6 bases). The germline V and J ends were trimmed by 1 base and 7 bases, with 13 bases remaining between them. The CDR3 extends over 15 amino acids. The V gene's germline CDR1 is MNHNS and CDR2 SASEGT.

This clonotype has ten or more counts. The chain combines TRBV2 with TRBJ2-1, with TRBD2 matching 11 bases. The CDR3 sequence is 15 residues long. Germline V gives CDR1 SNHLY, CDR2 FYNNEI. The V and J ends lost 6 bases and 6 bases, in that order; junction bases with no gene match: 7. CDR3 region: CASSLAGTSGNEQFF. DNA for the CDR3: TGTGCCAGCAGCCTCGCCGGGACTAGCGGCAATGAGCAGTTCTTC. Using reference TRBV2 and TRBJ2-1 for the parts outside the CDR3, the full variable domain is EPEVTQTPSHQVTQMGQEVILRCVPISNHLYFYWYRQILGQKVEFLVSFYNNEISEKSEIFDDQFSVERPDGSNFTLKIRSTKLEDSAMYFCASSLAGTSGNEQFFGPGTRLTVL.

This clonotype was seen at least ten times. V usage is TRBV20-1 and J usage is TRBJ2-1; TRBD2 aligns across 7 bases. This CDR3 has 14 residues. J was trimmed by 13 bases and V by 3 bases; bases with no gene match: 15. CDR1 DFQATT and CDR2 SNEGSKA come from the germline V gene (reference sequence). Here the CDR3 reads CSASVLAADRLQFF. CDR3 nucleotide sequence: TGCAGTGCTAGCGTTCTAGCGGCTGACCGACTACAGTTCTTC.

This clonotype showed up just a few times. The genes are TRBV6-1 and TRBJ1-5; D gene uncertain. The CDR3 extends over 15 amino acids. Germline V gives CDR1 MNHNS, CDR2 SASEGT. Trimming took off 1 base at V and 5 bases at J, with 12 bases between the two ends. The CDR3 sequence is CASSEGSTRDQPQHF. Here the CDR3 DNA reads TGTGCCAGCAGTGAAGGAAGCACACGCGATCAGCCCCAGCATTTT.

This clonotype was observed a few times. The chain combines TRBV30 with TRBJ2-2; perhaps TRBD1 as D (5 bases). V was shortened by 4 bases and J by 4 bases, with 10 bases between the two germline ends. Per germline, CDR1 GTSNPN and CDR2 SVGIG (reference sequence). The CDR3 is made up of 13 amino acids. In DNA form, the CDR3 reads TGTGCCTGGAATCAGGGCCGCACCGGGGAGCTGTTTTTT. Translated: CAWNQGRTGELFF.

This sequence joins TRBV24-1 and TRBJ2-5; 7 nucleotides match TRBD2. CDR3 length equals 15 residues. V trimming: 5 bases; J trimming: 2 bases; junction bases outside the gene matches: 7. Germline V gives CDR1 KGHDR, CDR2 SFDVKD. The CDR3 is CATSGPGLLQETQYF. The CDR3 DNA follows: TGTGCCACCAGTGGTCCGGGACTACTACAAGAGACCCAGTACTTC.

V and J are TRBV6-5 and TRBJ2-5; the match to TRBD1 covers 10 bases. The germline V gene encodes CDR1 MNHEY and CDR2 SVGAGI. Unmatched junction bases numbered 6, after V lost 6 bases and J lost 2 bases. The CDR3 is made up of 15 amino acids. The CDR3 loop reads CASRRQGAGQETQYF. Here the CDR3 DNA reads TGTGCCAGCAGGAGACAGGGGGCGGGTCAAGAGACCCAGTACTTC.

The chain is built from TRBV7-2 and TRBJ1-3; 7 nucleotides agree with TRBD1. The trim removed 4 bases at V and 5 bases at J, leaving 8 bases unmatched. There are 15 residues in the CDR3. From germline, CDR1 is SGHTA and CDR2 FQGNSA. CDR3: CASSSMKGARNTIYF. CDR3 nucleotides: TGTGCCAGCAGCTCCATGAAGGGGGCAAGAAACACCATATATTTT. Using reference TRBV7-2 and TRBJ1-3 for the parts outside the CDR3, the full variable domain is GAGVSQSPSNKVTEKGKDVELRCDPISGHTALYWYRQSLGQGLEFLIYFQGNSAPDKSGLPSDRFSAERTGGSVSTLTIQRTQQEDSAVYLCASSSMKGARNTIYFGEGSWLTVV.

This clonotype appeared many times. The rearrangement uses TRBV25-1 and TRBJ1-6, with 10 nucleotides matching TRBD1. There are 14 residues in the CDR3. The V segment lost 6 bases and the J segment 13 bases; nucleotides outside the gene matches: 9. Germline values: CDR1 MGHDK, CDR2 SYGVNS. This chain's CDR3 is CASSPGTGVQPLHF. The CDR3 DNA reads TGTGCCAGCAGCCCCGGGACAGGGGTTCAGCCCCTCCACTTT.

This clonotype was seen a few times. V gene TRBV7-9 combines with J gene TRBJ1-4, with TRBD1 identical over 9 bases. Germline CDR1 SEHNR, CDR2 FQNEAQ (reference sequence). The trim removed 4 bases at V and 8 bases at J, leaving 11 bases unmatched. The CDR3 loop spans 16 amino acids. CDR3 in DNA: TGTGCCAGCAGCTACCGACCGGGACAGGGAGGAGAAAAACTGTTTTTT. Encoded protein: CASSYRPGQGGEKLFF.

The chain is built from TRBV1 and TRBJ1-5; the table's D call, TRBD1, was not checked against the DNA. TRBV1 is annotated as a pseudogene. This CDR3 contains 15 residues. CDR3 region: CTSSLGHHSNQPQHF. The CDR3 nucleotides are TGCACCAGCAGCCTGGGACACCATAGCAATCAGCCCCAGCATTTT.

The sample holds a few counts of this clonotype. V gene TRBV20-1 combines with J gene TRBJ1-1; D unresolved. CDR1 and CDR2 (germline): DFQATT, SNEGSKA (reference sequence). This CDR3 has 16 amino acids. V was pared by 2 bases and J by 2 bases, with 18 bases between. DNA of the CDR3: TGCAGTGCTAGAAATTCGTTAGGATATTCCAACACTGAAGCTTTCTTT. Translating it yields CSARNSLGYSNTEAFF.

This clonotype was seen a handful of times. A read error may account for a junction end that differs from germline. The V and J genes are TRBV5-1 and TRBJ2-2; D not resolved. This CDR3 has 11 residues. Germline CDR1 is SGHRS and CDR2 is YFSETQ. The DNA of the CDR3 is TGCGCCAGCGGCTTCGCCGGGGAGCTGTTTTTT. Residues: CASGFAGELFF. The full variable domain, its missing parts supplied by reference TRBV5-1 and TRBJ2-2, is KAGVTQTPRYLIKTRGQQVTLSCSPISGHRSVSWYQQTPGQGLQFLFEYFSETQRNKGNFPGRFSGRQFSNSRSEMNVSTLELGDSALYLCASGFAGELFFGEGSRLTVL.

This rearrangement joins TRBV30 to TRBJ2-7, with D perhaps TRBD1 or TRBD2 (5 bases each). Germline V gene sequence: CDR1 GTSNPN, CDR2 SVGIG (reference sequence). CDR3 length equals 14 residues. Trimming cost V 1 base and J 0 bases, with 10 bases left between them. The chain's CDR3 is CAWSGDLFSYEQYF. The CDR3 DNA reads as TGTGCCTGGAGTGGGGACCTTTTCTCCTACGAGCAGTACTTC.